Presented here are 21 T cell receptor beta chains from one specimen sequenced in a study of OX40 agonist ivuxolimab in advanced cancers. Profiling relied on immunoSEQ multiplex PCR, and the TCRdb table lists in-frame clones only, not all of them. The data contain approximately 69,000 clones, around 84% of them singletons. This specimen consisted of CD4+ or CD8+ T cells sorted from blood, obtained in a trial of the OX40 agonist ivuxolimab. The receptors shown here come from an adult with an advanced solid tumor such as melanoma, head and neck, liver or kidney cancer.

V usage is TRBV7-9 and J usage is TRBJ1-2, with 7 bases lining up with TRBD1. The germline V gene has CDR1 SEHNR and CDR2 FQNEAQ (reference sequence). The V and J ends lost 4 bases and 4 bases, in that order; junction bases with no gene match: 9. The CDR3 extends over 15 amino acids. The CDR3 protein is CASSSQFWDSYGYTF. The CDR3 DNA follows: TGTGCCAGCAGCTCCCAGTTTTGGGACAGCTATGGCTACACCTTC.

The chain links TRBV6-8 to TRBJ1-5; 10 positions match TRBD1. This CDR3 is 15 amino acids long. V lost 4 bases, J lost 2 bases, and 2 bases stayed unmatched. Germline V gene lookup returns CDR1 MNHGY and CDR2 SAAAGT. CDR3 residues: CASSSTGGRNQPQHF. CDR3 bases: TGTGCCAGCAGTTCGACAGGGGGCCGCAATCAGCCCCAGCATTTT.

V and J are TRBV7-9 and TRBJ1-2; 9 bases align to TRBD1. Germline V CDR1 and CDR2: SEHNR, FQNEAQ (reference sequence). V trimming: 5 bases; J trimming: 2 bases; junction bases outside the gene matches: 9. The CDR3 is made up of 16 amino acids. DNA for the CDR3: TGTGCCAGCAGCCGGGGACAGGGTGGAGGGAACTATGGCTACACCTTC. Amino acid sequence: CASSRGQGGGNYGYTF.

Only a few counts were recorded for this clone. The V and J genes are TRBV7-9 and TRBJ1-2; 7 bases map to TRBD1. The CDR3 contains 19 residues. Germline V gene data show CDR1 as SEHNR and CDR2 as FQNEAQ (reference sequence). V trimming: 4 bases; J trimming: 0 bases; junction bases outside the gene matches: 17. CDR3 loop: CASSWSQTGRSGTNYGYTF. The CDR3 DNA reads TGTGCCAGCAGCTGGAGCCAGACAGGGAGGAGTGGGACTAACTATGGCTACACCTTC.

The rearrangement links TRBV5-6 to TRBJ1-2, with D unresolved. The CDR3 covers 14 residues. Trimming shortened V by 6 bases and J by 8 bases, and 20 bases separated the two germline ends. Germline CDR1 reads SGHDT; CDR2 reads YYEEEE. DNA for the CDR3: TGTGCCAGCACCCCCAACAGAAAAGCACGGGGCTACACCTTC. Encoded protein: CASTPNRKARGYTF.

V gene TRBV7-9 combines with J gene TRBJ2-1, with D perhaps assigned TRBD1 or TRBD2 (5 bases each). In germline, CDR1 is SEHNR, CDR2 FQNEAQ (reference sequence). V was shortened by 1 base and J by 5 bases, with 12 bases between the two germline ends. The CDR3 totals 15 residues. CDR3 nucleotide sequence: TGTGCCAGCAGCTTAGTAGGGATGGGGGACAATGAGCAGTTCTTC. Encoded protein: CASSLVGMGDNEQFF.

The table lists this clone with a few counts. The chain carries TRBV5-1 and TRBJ2-7; D may be TRBD1 or TRBD2 (6 bases each). The CDR3 contains 15 residues. Between the trimmed V and J ends, which lost 3 bases and 7 bases, there was a span of 20 bases. Germline V CDR1 and CDR2: SGHRS, YFSETQ. The DNA for the CDR3 is TGCGCCAGCAGCTCCCGAGGGACGGGGGCGGAGGAGCAGTACTTC. Its translation is CASSSRGTGAEEQYF.

This clone has just one count. V is TRBV5-1 and J is TRBJ2-1, with D perhaps assigned TRBD1 or TRBD2 (6 bases each). This CDR3 has 16 residues. Germline lookup yields CDR1 SGHRS and CDR2 YFSETQ. With 5 bases removed from V and 0 bases from J, the gap between germline ends came to 15 bases. CDR3 sequence (DNA): TGCGCCAGCAGTAGGGGCGGGACAAGCTCCTACAATGAGCAGTTCTTC. Residues: CASSRGGTSSYNEQFF.

The chain combines TRBV6-6 with TRBJ1-5; TRBD1 matches at 7 bases. The V gene end was trimmed by 0 bases and the J gene end by 2 bases; junction bases not matched to a gene: 4. Germline CDR1 and CDR2: MNHNY and SVGAGI (reference sequence). The length of the CDR3 is 16 residues. In DNA, the CDR3 is TGTGCCAGCAGTTACTCCGGACAGGAGGGCAATCAGCCCCAGCATTTT. Encoded protein: CASSYSGQEGNQPQHF.

The chain recombines TRBV7-9 with TRBJ2-5; D perhaps matches TRBD2 (6 bases). The V and J ends lost 5 bases and 5 bases respectively, with 15 bases between them. Germline-derived CDR1 and CDR2 are SEHNR and FQNEAQ (reference sequence). This CDR3 spans 14 amino acids. Here the CDR3 DNA reads TGTGCCAGCAGCCGCCGGGACTCTCCGGAGACCCAGTACTTC. This translates into CASSRRDSPETQYF.

V gene TRBV6-6 combines with J gene TRBJ1-5; D gene uncertain. Germline V gene sequence: CDR1 MNHNY, CDR2 SVGAGI (reference sequence). The length of the CDR3 is 13 residues. Trimming took 0 bases from V and 7 from J, leaving 7 bases between them. The CDR3 here is CASSYSIYQPQHF. CDR3 DNA: TGTGCCAGCAGTTACTCGATTTACCAGCCCCAGCATTTT.

This clone has a single count. The rearrangement uses TRBV18 and TRBJ1-5; D remains unclear. This CDR3 is 16 amino acids long. From germline, CDR1 is KGHSH and CDR2 LQKENI. The V end lost 3 bases, the J end lost 0 bases, and 12 bases lay between the germline ends. The CDR3 coding sequence is TGTGCCAGCTCACCGACCGACCCTTATAGCAATCAGCCCCAGCATTTT. Protein: CASSPTDPYSNQPQHF. The variable domain in full, completed from reference TRBV18 and TRBJ1-5, reads NAGVMQNPRHLVRRRGQEARLRCSPMKGHSHVYWYRQLPEEGLKFMVYLQKENIIDESGMPKERFSAEFPKEGPSILRIQQVVRGDSAAYFCASSPTDPYSNQPQHFGDGTRLSIL.

The rearrangement joins TRBV6-5 to TRBJ1-1; 8 bases agree with TRBD1. CDR3 length: 13 amino acids. The ends lost 3 bases at V and 8 bases at J; junction bases unmatched: 5. Germline CDR1 and CDR2: MNHEY and SVGAGI. CDR3: CASSYRTGLEAFF. Written as DNA, the CDR3 is TGTGCCAGCAGTTATCGGACAGGGCTGGAAGCTTTCTTT.

The V call is TRBV2, the J call TRBJ2-1, with D tentatively TRBD1 (6 bases). CDR1 and CDR2 from the germline V gene are SNHLY and FYNNEI. This CDR3 comprises 17 residues. The V end was cut by 4 bases, the J end by 5 bases, with 21 bases between. The CDR3 is CASSVDFGGHTNNEQFF. As DNA, the CDR3 is TGTGCCAGCAGTGTAGATTTTGGGGGACATACGAACAATGAGCAGTTCTTC.

The genes are TRBV7-9 and TRBJ1-1; 8 bases are a match to TRBD1. The V and J ends lost 4 bases and 6 bases, in that order; junction bases with no gene match: 13. Germline-derived CDR1 and CDR2 are SEHNR and FQNEAQ (reference sequence). The CDR3 sequence is 16 residues long. The CDR3 spells CASSSNDRGRGSEAFF. CDR3 nucleotide sequence: TGTGCCAGCAGCTCAAATGACAGGGGAAGGGGCTCTGAAGCTTTCTTT.

This chain connects TRBV7-2 to TRBJ2-7, with D perhaps matching TRBD2 (6 bases). CDR3 size: 15 residues. Germline CDR1 and CDR2: SGHTA and FQGNSA. Between the trimmed V and J ends, which lost 1 base and 2 bases, there was a span of 12 bases. CDR3 DNA sequence: TGTGCCAGCAGCTTAGTTGGCGGGGTCGCCTACGAGCAGTACTTC. Translated: CASSLVGGVAYEQYF.

This clone was detected a few times. V usage is TRBV7-2 and J usage is TRBJ1-6, with D perhaps matching TRBD1 (6 bases). This CDR3 region has 14 residues. V lost 5 bases and J 6 bases, leaving 11 bases between the germline ends. The germline V gene encodes CDR1 SGHTA and CDR2 FQGNSA. The CDR3: CASSPRQVNSPLHF. The CDR3 bases are TGTGCCAGCAGCCCCAGACAGGTTAATTCACCCCTCCACTTT.

The V gene is TRBV6-5, the J gene TRBJ1-3; D is undetermined. This CDR3 has 14 amino acids. Germline CDR1 MNHEY, CDR2 SVGAGI. Trimming removed 2 bases from V and 0 bases from J, with 5 bases in between. The DNA for the CDR3 is TGTGCCAGCAGTTACGGGGTCTCTGGAAACACCATATATTTT. Translated, it gives CASSYGVSGNTIYF.

The V call is TRBV5-1, the J call TRBJ2-2; maybe TRBD2 (5 bases). Trimming left V 2 bases short and J 6 bases short, with 11 bases between. CDR1 and CDR2 (germline): SGHRS, YFSETQ. This CDR3 is 14 amino acids long. The CDR3 is CASSFTEGPGELFF. CDR3 bases: TGCGCCAGCAGCTTCACTGAGGGTCCCGGGGAGCTGTTTTTT. The variable domain in full, with the rest retrieved from reference TRBV5-1 and TRBJ2-2, is KAGVTQTPRYLIKTRGQQVTLSCSPISGHRSVSWYQQTPGQGLQFLFEYFSETQRNKGNFPGRFSGRQFSNSRSEMNVSTLELGDSALYLCASSFTEGPGELFFGEGSRLTVL.

The chain recombines TRBV4-2 with TRBJ2-1; the D gene is possibly TRBD2 (6 bases). The CDR3 totals 14 residues. The V gene's germline CDR1 is LGHNA and CDR2 YNFKEQ. V lost 0 bases, J lost 8 bases, and 11 bases lay in between. CDR3 sequence: CASSQEEGRDEQFF. The CDR3 bases are TGTGCCAGCAGCCAAGAGGAGGGTCGTGATGAGCAGTTCTTC.

The chain employs TRBV11-3 and TRBJ2-5; unclear D gene. The J call could be wrong; TRBJ2-7 is a better fit for the DNA end. The germline CDR1 and CDR2 sequences are SGHNT and YENEEA. The CDR3 loop spans 13 amino acids. CDR3 coding DNA: TGTGCCAGCAGCTTAGCCCCCACCTACGAGCAGTACTTC. Translation gives CASSLAPTYEQYF.